The present T cell receptor beta chain was sequenced within a study of T cell responses to AZD1222 COVID-19 vaccine. Turning to this clone: As yet, its antigen is unknown.

Method: immunoSEQ multiplex PCR; TCRdb's copy keeps in-frame clones and lacks some. In the table there are some 66,000 clones, about 88% of which are singletons. Broader study findings: Vaccine-associated CD4 TCRs spanned spike, dominant at 160-218 and 743-854. Sampled repertoires all dated from after the peak T cell response.

The CDR3 runs 14 residues. The V gene's germline CDR1 is MDHEN and CDR2 SYDVKM. V lost 8 bases to trimming and J lost 5 bases, with 19 bases between them. This chain connects TRBV28 to TRBJ2-7; the D gene is possibly TRBD1 (6 bases). This sequence was found in an adult in good health. Source: peripheral blood, taken on day 0 of AZD1222 vaccination. In nucleotides, the CDR3 is TGTGCCAGCTCCGTAACAGGGCCCAGGGACGAGCAGTACTTC. Its translation is CASSVTGPRDEQYF.